What follows are 27 T cell receptor beta chains derived from one specimen sequenced in a study of chemoradiotherapy in HPV16-positive cancers. The table came from immunoSEQ multiplex PCR; TCRdb's copy has only in-frame clones and leaves some out. The profile shows fewer than 25,000 clones, 73% of them singletons. The specimen was collected from a patient who underwent chemoradiotherapy. These receptors all come from a human donor with HPV-associated anogenital cancer.

This clone appeared a few times. CDR3 coding DNA: TGTGCCAGTAGTCCCCTCTCCGGGACAGGGGTCAATGAGCAGTTCTTC. Translation: CASSPLSGTGVNEQFF. The chain is built from TRBV19 and TRBJ2-1, with 10 positions matching TRBD1. This CDR3 comprises 16 residues. J gave up 6 bases and V 5 bases, and 10 bases lay outside the gene matches. CDR1 and CDR2 from the germline V gene are LNHDA and SQIVND (reference sequence).

V is TRBV19 and J is TRBJ2-1; 13 positions agree with TRBD2. Germline CDR1 is LNHDA and CDR2 is SQIVND (reference sequence). The junction had 13 bases not matched to a gene; V was cut back by 7 bases and J by 1 base. The length of the CDR3 is 19 residues. The CDR3 reads CASNIGLAGVRSSYNEQFF. The CDR3 coding sequence is TGTGCCAGTAATATCGGACTAGCGGGAGTAAGGAGTTCCTACAATGAGCAGTTCTTC.

The gene calls are TRBV7-2 and TRBJ1-3; no clear D gene. Germline CDR1 reads SGHTA; CDR2 reads FQGNSA. Trimming took 2 bases from V and 4 from J, leaving 9 bases between them. This CDR3 has 14 residues. CDR3: CASSLMGGGNTIYF. DNA of the CDR3: TGTGCCAGCAGCTTAATGGGTGGGGGAAACACCATATATTTT.

V gene TRBV21-1 combines with J gene TRBJ1-4. TRBV21-1 represents a pseudogene. The length of the CDR3 is 14 residues. In DNA, the CDR3 is TGTGCCAGCAGACGGGACGGGAGAGATGAAAAACTGTTTTTT. This codes for CASRRDGRDEKLFF.

The rearrangement links TRBV29-1 to TRBJ1-1; 8 bases fit TRBD1. There are 13 residues in the CDR3. V was clipped by 5 bases and J by 4 bases; unmatched bases: 6. Germline assignment: CDR1 SQVTM and CDR2 ANQGSEA. The CDR3 loop is CSVSGGAATEAFF. The DNA of the CDR3 is TGCAGCGTTTCAGGGGGCGCGGCCACTGAAGCTTTCTTT.

The J gene is TRBJ2-1, the V gene TRBV10-3, with a weak D call TRBD1 (6 bases). CDR3 size: 15 residues. V was trimmed by 4 bases and J by 0 bases, leaving 10 bases between them. CDR1 and CDR2 from the germline V gene are ENHRY and SYGVKD. The CDR3 loop is CAISGRQDSYNEQFF. The CDR3 DNA reads TGTGCCATCAGTGGCCGACAGGACTCCTACAATGAGCAGTTCTTC.

J is TRBJ2-1 and V is TRBV27; TRBD2 matches at 8 bases. Germline CDR1 reads MNHEY; CDR2 reads SMNVEV (reference sequence). J was trimmed by 7 bases and V by 5 bases; bases with no gene match: 10. There are 15 residues in the CDR3. The CDR3 bases are TGTGCCAGCAGTCCCTGGAGCGGGAGTTGGAATGAGCAGTTCTTC. Its protein is CASSPWSGSWNEQFF.

This chain connects TRBV28 to TRBJ1-5, with a weak D call TRBD1 (6 bases). Between the trimmed V and J ends, which lost 9 bases and 3 bases, there was a span of 9 bases. The CDR3 is 12 residues long. Germline V gene sequence: CDR1 MDHEN, CDR2 SYDVKM. The chain's CDR3 is CASRDNNQPQHF. The CDR3 bases are TGTGCCAGTAGGGACAACAATCAGCCCCAGCATTTT.

The V and J genes are TRBV7-9 and TRBJ2-5; unclear D gene. The CDR3 loop spans 16 amino acids. V was pared by 3 bases and J by 2 bases, with 16 bases between. Looked up from germline, CDR1 is SEHNR and CDR2 is FQNEAQ (reference sequence). The CDR3 spells CASSFGWIRYQETQYF. CDR3 coding DNA: TGTGCCAGCAGCTTTGGATGGATCAGGTATCAAGAGACCCAGTACTTC.

The chain combines TRBV4-3 with TRBJ2-2; maybe TRBD2 (7 bases). The germline gives CDR1 LGHNA, CDR2 YSLEER. Trimming took 0 bases from V and 6 from J, leaving 14 bases between them. The CDR3 covers 16 residues. The CDR3 protein is CASSQEGGLRAGELFF. CDR3 in DNA: TGCGCCAGCAGCCAAGAAGGGGGACTAAGAGCCGGGGAGCTGTTTTTT.

This clone has only a few counts. The chain is built from TRBV7-9 and TRBJ1-2; unclear D gene. The ends were cut back, 2 bases at V and 3 bases at J, with 13 bases in the middle. The V gene's germline CDR1 is SEHNR and CDR2 FQNEAQ (reference sequence). CDR3 length: 15 amino acids. CDR3 sequence: CASSLLVGYYYGYTF. CDR3 DNA sequence: TGTGCCAGCAGCTTACTGGTAGGGTATTACTATGGCTACACCTTC.

The chain carries TRBV28 and TRBJ2-6; D is uncertain. V was clipped by 8 bases and J by 12 bases, with 14 bases between them. This CDR3 is 12 amino acids long. The germline V gene has CDR1 MDHEN and CDR2 SYDVKM. CDR3: CASARTTAVLTF. The CDR3 nucleotides read TGTGCCAGCGCACGGACGACCGCCGTCCTGACTTTC.

This sequence joins TRBV5-1 and TRBJ2-5, with TRBD2 matching over 12 bases. This CDR3 is built from 15 residues. Trimming cost V 6 bases and J 2 bases; bases outside gene matches: 5. The V gene's germline CDR1 is SGHRS and CDR2 YFSETQ. CDR3 DNA: TGCGCCAGCACCCAACTAGCGGGGGGACAAGAGACCCAGTACTTC. Translating gives CASTQLAGGQETQYF.

This chain joins TRBV27 and TRBJ2-7; TRBD1 agrees at 7 bases. J was trimmed by 5 bases and V by 4 bases; bases with no gene match: 8. This CDR3 is built from 14 residues. Germline V gene sequence: CDR1 MNHEY, CDR2 SMNVEV (reference sequence). The CDR3 DNA sequence: TGTGCCAGCAGTTCGGCCAGGGGGAATAACGAGCAGTACTTC. This codes for CASSSARGNNEQYF.

This chain links TRBV4-2 with TRBJ1-3, with D uncertain. V shed 1 base and J shed 0 bases, with 10 bases lying between them. The V gene's germline CDR1 is LGHNA and CDR2 YNFKEQ. The CDR3 is made up of 16 amino acids. For the CDR3, the DNA is TGTGCCAGCAGCCAAGCCCACGGGTCCTCTGGAAACACCATATATTTT. It is translated as CASSQAHGSSGNTIYF.

This chain links TRBV5-8 with TRBJ1-5; 7 positions agree with TRBD1. V was clipped by 4 bases and J by 0 bases; unmatched bases: 7. Per the germline V gene, CDR1 is SGHTS and CDR2 is YDEGEE. There are 16 residues in the CDR3. The CDR3 coding sequence is TGTGCCAGCAGCCCGGGACAGCTGAATAGCAATCAGCCCCAGCATTTT. It encodes CASSPGQLNSNQPQHF.

The chain carries TRBV7-9 and TRBJ1-4, with D maybe TRBD1 (5 bases). The ends were cut back, 2 bases at V and 8 bases at J, with 15 bases in the middle. Germline CDR1 reads SEHNR; CDR2 reads FQNEAQ (reference sequence). This CDR3 spans 15 amino acids. This CDR3 reads CASSLSQARGEKLFF. In DNA form, the CDR3 reads TGTGCCAGCAGCTTATCTCAGGCTCGGGGGGAAAAACTGTTTTTT. Filled out from reference TRBV7-9 and TRBJ1-4, the complete variable domain reads DTGVSQNPRHKITKRGQNVTFRCDPISEHNRLYWYRQTLGQGPEFLTYFQNEAQLEKSRLLSDRFSAERPKGSFSTLEIQRTEQGDSAMYLCASSLSQARGEKLFFGSGTQLSVL.

The rearrangement links TRBV7-9 to TRBJ2-5, with D tentatively TRBD1 (5 bases). V lost 5 bases and J 11 bases, leaving 12 bases between the germline ends. Germline CDR1 reads SEHNR; CDR2 reads FQNEAQ (reference sequence). CDR3 length equals 11 residues. In DNA, the CDR3 is TGTGCCAGCAGCGCCACAGGAAAACAGTACTTC. Protein product: CASSATGKQYF.

The chain is built from TRBV5-4 and TRBJ1-6, with D unresolved. Looked up from germline, CDR1 is SGHNT and CDR2 is YYREEE (reference sequence). With 4 bases removed from V and 3 bases from J, the gap between germline ends came to 14 bases. This CDR3 is 16 amino acids long. The CDR3 here is CASSRDRADYNSPLHF. CDR3 in DNA: TGTGCCAGCAGCCGAGACCGGGCTGACTATAATTCACCCCTCCACTTT.

The rearrangement links TRBV29-1 to TRBJ2-7; D is possibly TRBD1 (5 bases). This CDR3 is built from 12 residues. Trimming took 4 bases from V and 4 from J, leaving 11 bases between them. The germline CDR1 and CDR2 sequences are SQVTM and ANQGSEA. This chain's CDR3 is CSVAPQGYEQYF. CDR3 in DNA: TGCAGCGTTGCTCCCCAGGGTTACGAGCAGTACTTC.

This clone occurred once. V and J are TRBV6-1 and TRBJ2-1, with D possibly being TRBD1 or TRBD2 (7 bases each). The V and J ends lost 5 bases and 8 bases respectively, with 28 bases between them. Germline V gives CDR1 MNHNS, CDR2 SASEGT. The length of the CDR3 is 18 residues. In nucleotides, the CDR3 is TGTGCCAGCAGTCAAGGGGGCTCCCGACTAGCCGTTGGCGATGAGCAGTTCTTC. Residues: CASSQGGSRLAVGDEQFF.

V usage is TRBV5-6 and J usage is TRBJ2-3; TRBD2 matches 8 bases. This CDR3 spans 16 amino acids. CDR1 and CDR2 from the germline V gene are SGHDT and YYEEEE. The V and J ends lost 3 bases and 1 base, in that order; junction bases with no gene match: 7. This chain's CDR3 is CASSSTGTSRTDTQYF. The DNA for the CDR3 is TGTGCCAGCAGCTCAACCGGGACTAGTCGCACAGATACGCAGTATTTT.

The genes are TRBV7-3 and TRBJ2-3; 12 nucleotides match TRBD1. Germline trimming cut 3 bases from V and 0 bases from J; bases unmatched to any gene: 1. CDR3 length: 16 amino acids. Per germline, CDR1 SGHTA and CDR2 FQGTGA. The CDR3 region has the DNA TGTGCCAGCAGCTTTGGGACAGGGGGCAGCACAGATACGCAGTATTTT. Translated, it gives CASSFGTGGSTDTQYF. The variable domain in full, completed from reference TRBV7-3 and TRBJ2-3, reads GAGVSQTPSNKVTEKGKYVELRCDPISGHTALYWYRQSLGQGPEFLIYFQGTGAADDSGLPNDRFFAVRPEGSVSTLKIQRTERGDSAVYLCASSFGTGGSTDTQYFGPGTRLTVL.

The V gene is TRBV18, the J gene TRBJ1-5; 8 nucleotides agree with TRBD1. Per germline, CDR1 KGHSH and CDR2 LQKENI. This CDR3 is built from 15 residues. The J segment lost 6 bases and the V segment lost 4 bases, leaving 8 bases of the junction unmatched. The CDR3 nucleotides are TGTGCCAGCTCACTCGGACAGGGTGGGGGTCAGCCCCAGCATTTT. It translates to CASSLGQGGGQPQHF.

The table lists this clone with a count of one. The chain is built from TRBV4-3 and TRBJ2-7; D unresolved. The CDR3 runs 14 residues. Germline values: CDR1 LGHNA, CDR2 YSLEER. V lost 0 bases to trimming and J lost 2 bases, with 8 bases between them. Written as DNA, the CDR3 is TGCGCCAGCAGCCAAGAGGCTTGGACCTACGAGCAGTACTTC. It is translated as CASSQEAWTYEQYF.

The CDR3 protein is CASSESTGIDEKLFF. Written as DNA, the CDR3 is TGTGCCAGCAGCGAGTCGACAGGGATAGATGAAAAACTGTTTTTT. The chain couples TRBV7-9 to TRBJ1-4; TRBD1 aligns across 7 bases. CDR1 is SEHNR, CDR2 FQNEAQ, per germline (reference sequence). CDR3 length equals 15 residues. Trimming took 5 bases from V and 6 from J; bases not matched to a gene: 9.

The chain has TRBV4-1 and TRBJ2-2; 10 nucleotides align to TRBD2. CDR3 length equals 20 residues. V trimming: 0 bases; J trimming: 0 bases; junction bases outside the gene matches: 10. Germline CDR1 is MGHRA and CDR2 is YSYEKL. CDR3 coding DNA: TGCGCCAGCAGCCAAGATAAGCTAGCGGGGGCTTTCGCGAACACCGGGGAGCTGTTTTTT. This sequence encodes CASSQDKLAGAFANTGELFF.